This T cell receptor beta chain is from a study of shared T cell receptors in the human thymus. With 1 base removed from V and 3 bases from J, the gap between germline ends came to 12 bases. The germline V gene encodes CDR1 MNHEY and CDR2 SMNVEV (reference sequence). This CDR3 spans 16 amino acids. Measured with immunoSEQ multiplex PCR; TCRdb has only the in-frame clones, and not every one. This sample has hundreds of thousands of clones, with more than 75% found just once. This same sample was also taken into another study, of human thymus T cells.

The specimen sequenced was thymocytes. This TCR was sampled from a boy younger than two with a congenital heart defect. This chain joins TRBV27 and TRBJ2-2; D is unclear. The CDR3 is CASSLFTVYDTGELFF. DNA of the CDR3: TGTGCCAGCAGTTTATTCACGGTATATGACACCGGGGAGCTGTTTTTT.